This T cell receptor (beta chain) emerged from a study of human T cells and chemical hapten exposure. Study in general: While the roughly 23-week study was under way, patients received diphenylcyclopropenone on the scalp every week. How much TCR each sample yielded varied, mostly because pooled library volumes differed slightly. Overall study results and limits: After DPC sensitization, TCRs above 1 in 1000 frequency showed no change.

TCRdb independently ran MiXCR on the RACE reads; one entry per CDR3 protein. This sample has under 120,000 distinct CDR3 sequences, with 8% to 13% found just once. Time point defined: patch test 1, 2 weeks after DPC sensitization. Treatment given: therapeutic diphenylcyclopropenone sensitization with weekly scalp DPC. This clonotype has more than one count but fewer than ten. The antigen is undetermined. The source of this sequence is a woman between 40 and 50 years old with alopecia areata. Some clones in this sample may be carry-over from other donors' samples. The material sequenced was whole blood, taken in connection with sensitization to the hapten diphenylcyclopropenone (DPC).

In DNA form, the CDR3 reads TGCAGTGCTGGGGGTTCCTATAATTCACCCCTCCACTTT. It codes for CSAGGSYNSPLHF. V is TRBV20-1 and J is TRBJ1-6; maybe TRBD1 (5 bases). The CDR3 covers 13 residues. Per germline, CDR1 DFQATT and CDR2 SNEGSKA (reference sequence). V gave up 5 bases and J gave up 1 base, with 6 bases separating them.